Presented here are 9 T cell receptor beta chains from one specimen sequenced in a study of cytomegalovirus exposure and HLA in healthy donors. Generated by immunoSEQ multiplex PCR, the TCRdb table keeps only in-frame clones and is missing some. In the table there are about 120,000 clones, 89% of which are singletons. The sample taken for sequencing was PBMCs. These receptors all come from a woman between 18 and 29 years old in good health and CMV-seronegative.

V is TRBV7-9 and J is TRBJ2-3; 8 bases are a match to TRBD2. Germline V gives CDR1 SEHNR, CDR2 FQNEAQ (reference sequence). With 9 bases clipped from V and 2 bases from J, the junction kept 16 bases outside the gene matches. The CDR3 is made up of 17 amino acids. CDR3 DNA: TGTGCCAGGAGCCCCCTCACTAGCGGACCGCACACAGATACGCAGTATTTT. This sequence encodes CARSPLTSGPHTDTQYF.

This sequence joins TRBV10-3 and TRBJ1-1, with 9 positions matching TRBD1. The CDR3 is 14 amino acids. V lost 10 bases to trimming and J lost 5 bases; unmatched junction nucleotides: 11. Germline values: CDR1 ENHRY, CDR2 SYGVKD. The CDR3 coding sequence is TGTGCCAGCTCTTCCGGGACAGGGACGACTGAAGCTTTCTTT. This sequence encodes CASSSGTGTTEAFF.

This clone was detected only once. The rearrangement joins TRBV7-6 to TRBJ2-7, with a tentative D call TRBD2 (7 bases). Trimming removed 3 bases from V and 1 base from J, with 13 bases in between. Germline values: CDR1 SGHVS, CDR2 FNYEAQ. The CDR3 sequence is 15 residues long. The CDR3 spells CASSLGGGGSYEQYF. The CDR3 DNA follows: TGTGCCAGCAGCTTGGGGGGCGGGGGATCCTACGAGCAGTACTTC.

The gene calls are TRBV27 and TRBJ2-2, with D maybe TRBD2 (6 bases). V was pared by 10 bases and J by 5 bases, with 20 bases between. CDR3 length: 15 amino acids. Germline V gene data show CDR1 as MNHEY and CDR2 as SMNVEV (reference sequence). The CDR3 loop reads CATEKSGAGTGELFF. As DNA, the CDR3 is TGTGCCACGGAAAAATCCGGGGCGGGGACCGGGGAGCTGTTTTTT.

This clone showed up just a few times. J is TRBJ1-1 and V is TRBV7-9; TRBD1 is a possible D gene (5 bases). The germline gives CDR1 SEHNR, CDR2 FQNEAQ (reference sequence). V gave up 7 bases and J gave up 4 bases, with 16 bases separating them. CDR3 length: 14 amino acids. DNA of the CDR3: TGTGCCAGCACACCAGGGTTATATGGCACTGAAGCTTTCTTT. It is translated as CASTPGLYGTEAFF.

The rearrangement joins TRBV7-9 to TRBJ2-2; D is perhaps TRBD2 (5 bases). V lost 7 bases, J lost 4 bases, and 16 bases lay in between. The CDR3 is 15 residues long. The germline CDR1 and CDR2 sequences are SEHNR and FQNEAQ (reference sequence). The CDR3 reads CASTILGRGTGELFF. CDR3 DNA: TGTGCCAGCACAATATTAGGGAGAGGCACCGGGGAGCTGTTTTTT.

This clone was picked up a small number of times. This CDR3 reads CASSPRGTATLEQYF. Here the CDR3 DNA reads TGTGCCAGCAGCCCGCGGGGGACCGCCACCTTGGAGCAGTACTTC. The genes are TRBV7-8 and TRBJ2-7, with TRBD2 matching over 7 bases. The CDR3 has 15 residues. Germline CDR1 and CDR2: SGHVS and FQNEAQ. J was trimmed by 7 bases and V by 5 bases; bases with no gene match: 14.

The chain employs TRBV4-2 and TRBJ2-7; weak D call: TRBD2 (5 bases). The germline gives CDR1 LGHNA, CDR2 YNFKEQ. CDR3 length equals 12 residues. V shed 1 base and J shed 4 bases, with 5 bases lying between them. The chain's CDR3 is CASSQAGYEQYF. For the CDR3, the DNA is TGTGCCAGCAGCCAAGCGGGGTACGAGCAGTACTTC.

The CDR3, as DNA: TGCGCCAGCAGCCAAGAGGGGCAGGCCCATCAGCCCCAGCATTTT. This sequence encodes CASSQEGQAHQPQHF. V usage is TRBV4-1 and J usage is TRBJ1-5; D is perhaps TRBD1 (5 bases). Germline CDR1 and CDR2: MGHRA and YSYEKL. The CDR3 totals 15 residues. The ends were cut back, 0 bases at V and 5 bases at J, with 11 bases in the middle.